The 27 T cell receptor beta chains listed next were all sequenced from one sample in a study of T cell responses to AZD1222 COVID-19 vaccine. Assay: immunoSEQ multiplex PCR; the TCRdb copy retains only in-frame clones and omits some. The data show roughly 200,000 clones, roughly nine tenths seen once. Here the sequenced sample was peripheral blood, taken 28 days after the second AZD1222 dose. The receptors originated from an adult who received the AZD1222 COVID-19 vaccine.

The chain employs TRBV27 and TRBJ2-1, with D uncertain. This CDR3 has 14 amino acids. Deletions cut 2 bases from V and 8 bases from J, with 13 bases between. Germline CDR1 MNHEY, CDR2 SMNVEV (reference sequence). The CDR3 is CASSLGRSSDEQFF. CDR3 coding DNA: TGTGCCAGCAGTTTAGGACGCAGTTCTGATGAGCAGTTCTTC.

This sequence joins TRBV30 and TRBJ1-5; TRBD1 might be the D (5 bases). Germline-derived CDR1 and CDR2 are GTSNPN and SVGIG (reference sequence). Between the trimmed V and J ends, which lost 2 bases and 0 bases, there was a span of 14 bases. This CDR3 has 16 amino acids. The CDR3 is CAWSPLGTFSNQPQHF. CDR3 bases: TGTGCCTGGAGTCCGCTCGGGACTTTTAGCAATCAGCCCCAGCATTTT.

J is TRBJ2-7 and V is TRBV27; 9 bases line up with TRBD2. Trimming removed 6 bases from V and 1 base from J; junction bases left unmatched: 4. The CDR3 loop spans 14 amino acids. From germline, CDR1 is MNHEY and CDR2 SMNVEV (reference sequence). CDR3 DNA sequence: TGTGCCAGCAGACGGACTAGCGAATCCTACGAGCAGTACTTC. Its translation is CASRRTSESYEQYF.

The genes are TRBV19 and TRBJ2-7, with 9 positions matching TRBD1. The CDR3 covers 16 residues. The ends lost 5 bases at V and 6 bases at J; junction bases unmatched: 14. CDR1 and CDR2 (germline): LNHDA, SQIVND (reference sequence). The CDR3 bases are TGTGCCAGTAGTCCTACCTTCGGGACAGGGCCCTCCGAGCAGTACTTC. Translated: CASSPTFGTGPSEQYF.

In this sample, this clone turned up once. The chain carries TRBV12-5 and TRBJ1-1, with 7 bases identical to TRBD1. The junction had 9 bases not matched to a gene; V was cut back by 5 bases and J by 0 bases. Germline CDR1 reads LGHNT; CDR2 reads FRNRAP. The CDR3 runs 16 residues. CDR3 DNA: TGTGCTAGTGGTGAAAACCTCGGGACAGTGAACACTGAAGCTTTCTTT. Translation gives CASGENLGTVNTEAFF.

This chain joins TRBV7-2 and TRBJ2-2; D is uncertain. Looked up from germline, CDR1 is SGHTA and CDR2 is FQGNSA. Trimming took 5 bases from V and 2 from J, leaving 15 bases between them. CDR3 length: 16 amino acids. The CDR3 DNA reads TGTGCCAGCAGCCCCATCTCCTCGGCCAACACCGGGGAGCTGTTTTTT. Translated: CASSPISSANTGELFF. The full variable domain, rest sourced from reference TRBV7-2 and TRBJ2-2, is GAGVSQSPSNKVTEKGKDVELRCDPISGHTALYWYRQSLGQGLEFLIYFQGNSAPDKSGLPSDRFSAERTGGSVSTLTIQRTQQEDSAVYLCASSPISSANTGELFFGEGSRLTVL.

In this sample, this clone turned up once. This chain links TRBV7-3 with TRBJ2-3; D tentatively fits TRBD1 or TRBD2 (5 bases each). Germline values: CDR1 SGHTA, CDR2 FQGTGA. Trimming stripped 5 bases from V and 5 bases from J, with 17 bases between. This CDR3 is built from 15 residues. The CDR3 coding sequence is TGTGCCAGCAGCCCGCTAGCTGGGGCGGGAGATACGCAGTATTTT. Translated: CASSPLAGAGDTQYF.

With respect to this clone: Germline and junction disagree at one end, which may indicate a read error. This chain connects TRBV7-7 to TRBJ2-5; 11 nucleotides agree with TRBD1. This CDR3 comprises 15 residues. Germline V CDR1 and CDR2: SSHAT, FNYEAQ (reference sequence). The CDR3 DNA reads TGTGCTAGCAGCTCGGACAGGGGGCGGTGGGAGACCCAGTACTTC. Translated: CASSSDRGRWETQYF.

V usage is TRBV5-1 and J usage is TRBJ2-1; TRBD2 matches at 10 bases. The CDR3 is made up of 14 amino acids. The ends lost 4 bases at V and 9 bases at J; junction bases unmatched: 7. Looked up from germline, CDR1 is SGHRS and CDR2 is YFSETQ. CDR3: CASSIVAGGGEQFF. The CDR3 DNA reads as TGCGCCAGCAGCATCGTAGCGGGAGGAGGTGAGCAGTTCTTC. Full variable domain (missing parts from reference TRBV5-1 and TRBJ2-1): KAGVTQTPRYLIKTRGQQVTLSCSPISGHRSVSWYQQTPGQGLQFLFEYFSETQRNKGNFPGRFSGRQFSNSRSEMNVSTLELGDSALYLCASSIVAGGGEQFFGPGTRLTVL.

V is TRBV3-1 (or the pseudogene TRBV3-2) and J is TRBJ1-1, with unresolved D. V was clipped by 4 bases and J by 4 bases, with 13 bases between them. CDR1 is LGHDT and CDR2 is YNNKEL in the germline V gene (reference sequence). This CDR3 has 14 amino acids. The CDR3, as DNA: TGTGCCAGCAGCCTATCGAGGGTGGGCACTGAAGCTTTCTTT. Its translation: CASSLSRVGTEAFF.

For the CDR3, the DNA is TGTGCCAGCAGTGGTCGGGAAAAACTGTTTTTT. This encodes CASSGREKLFF. This chain connects TRBV2 to TRBJ1-4; no reliable D call. Germline assignment: CDR1 SNHLY and CDR2 FYNNEI. The CDR3 loop spans 11 amino acids. V lost 4 bases to trimming and J lost 8 bases, with 5 bases between them.

V usage is TRBV19 and J usage is TRBJ1-2; the D gene is possibly TRBD1 (6 bases). Germline-derived CDR1 and CDR2 are LNHDA and SQIVND (reference sequence). V was clipped by 6 bases and J by 2 bases, with 10 bases between them. This CDR3 is built from 13 residues. In DNA form, the CDR3 reads TGTGCCAGTAGCACAGGACAGAACTATGGCTACACCTTC. Translation: CASSTGQNYGYTF.

A word on this clone: Different DNA sequences within this sample yield the same CDR3. This rearrangement joins TRBV18 to TRBJ1-3, with D unresolved. Deletions cut 1 base from V and 2 bases from J, with 6 bases between. The CDR3 contains 14 residues. The germline V gene encodes CDR1 KGHSH and CDR2 LQKENI. The CDR3 protein is CASSPQGTGNTIYF. Written as DNA, the CDR3 is TGTGCCAGCTCACCACAGGGTACTGGAAACACCATATATTTT.

The V call is TRBV6-2 or TRBV6-3, the J call TRBJ2-2; 7 bases align to TRBD1. This CDR3 has 13 residues. Germline lookup yields CDR1 MNHEY and CDR2 SVGEGT. J was trimmed by 6 bases and V by 2 bases; bases with no gene match: 0. CDR3 DNA: TGTGCCAGCAGTTACACAGGGGCCGGGGAGCTGTTTTTT. It yields the protein CASSYTGAGELFF.

The V and J genes are TRBV13 and TRBJ2-7; 12 positions agree with TRBD2. The trim removed 6 bases at V and 5 bases at J, leaving 14 bases unmatched. The CDR3 length is 17 residues. The germline V gene has CDR1 PRHDT and CDR2 FYEKMQ (reference sequence). CDR3 amino acids: CASRPRTSGIKAHEQYF. The CDR3, as DNA: TGTGCCAGCAGACCCCGGACTAGCGGGATCAAGGCCCACGAGCAGTACTTC.

This clone has just a few counts. This rearrangement joins TRBV11-2 to TRBJ2-1; tentatively, D is TRBD2 (6 bases). The length of the CDR3 is 15 residues. Germline V lookup: CDR1 SGHAT, CDR2 FQNNGV. The V and J ends lost 4 bases and 11 bases respectively, with 21 bases between them. Here the CDR3 reads CASSYDNGGEAKQFF. In DNA form, the CDR3 reads TGTGCCAGCAGCTACGATAACGGGGGAGAAGCTAAGCAGTTCTTC.

The genes are TRBV10-2 and TRBJ1-1; D may be TRBD1 (5 bases). V was pared by 2 bases and J by 4 bases, with 11 bases between. The CDR3 runs 14 residues. Germline-derived CDR1 and CDR2 are WSHSY and SAAADI. This chain's CDR3 is CASSEGGMRTEAFF. DNA of the CDR3: TGCGCCAGCAGTGAGGGGGGGATGCGCACTGAAGCTTTCTTT.

CDR3 loop: CASSLEGLGGEAFF. CDR3 in DNA: TGTGCCAGCAGCCTAGAGGGTTTAGGGGGTGAAGCTTTCTTT. This chain joins TRBV27 and TRBJ1-1, with a possible D match to TRBD1 (6 bases). This CDR3 contains 14 residues. Looked up from germline, CDR1 is MNHEY and CDR2 is SMNVEV (reference sequence). Trimming pared 6 bases from V and 7 bases from J, leaving 18 bases between.

The CDR3 DNA reads as TGTGCCAGCAGTTCGATTAAGATCTCTGGGGCCAACGTCCTGACTTTC. Amino acid sequence: CASSSIKISGANVLTF. The rearrangement uses TRBV7-3 and TRBJ2-6; D is ambiguous. The CDR3 covers 16 residues. Trimming cost V 6 bases and J 0 bases, with 12 bases left between them. CDR1 is SGHTA, CDR2 FQGTGA, per germline.

This clone has only one observation. This chain connects TRBV7-9 to TRBJ1-3; D unresolved. Germline V gene sequence: CDR1 SEHNR, CDR2 FQNEAQ (reference sequence). V lost 5 bases and J 6 bases, leaving 17 bases between the germline ends. The CDR3 runs 15 residues. This CDR3 reads CASSPRVGPKNTIYF. The CDR3 region has the DNA TGTGCCAGCAGCCCCCGCGTAGGGCCCAAAAACACCATATATTTT.

The CDR3 bases are TGTGCCAGCAGCTTAGGGGGGCAGTACTTTACTGAAGCTTTCTTT. Translated, it gives CASSLGGQYFTEAFF. The chain combines TRBV7-9 with TRBJ1-1; a weak D match, TRBD1 (6 bases). V was pared by 1 base and J by 5 bases, with 14 bases between. The germline gives CDR1 SEHNR, CDR2 FQNEAQ (reference sequence). The CDR3 has 15 residues.

Points on this clone: Other DNA sequences of this sample code for an identical CDR3. CDR3 loop: CASSPRGQGAYGYTF. CDR3 DNA: TGTGCCAGCTCACCACGGGGACAGGGGGCCTATGGCTACACCTTC. The V gene is TRBV18, the J gene TRBJ1-2; 12 bases align to TRBD1. Germline V CDR1 and CDR2: KGHSH, LQKENI. With 1 base clipped from V and 4 bases from J, the junction kept 1 base outside the gene matches. This CDR3 spans 15 amino acids.

This chain joins TRBV6-5 and TRBJ2-3, with D possibly being TRBD2 (6 bases). The V end was cut by 0 bases, the J end by 4 bases, with 11 bases between. The CDR3 totals 15 residues. In germline, CDR1 is MNHEY, CDR2 SVGAGI. For the CDR3, the DNA is TGTGCCAGCAGTTACTCGGGGGGTACGGCAGATACGCAGTATTTT. The encoded protein is CASSYSGGTADTQYF.

This clone came up once. The chain uses TRBV2 and TRBJ1-2, with D maybe TRBD1 (5 bases). Trimming stripped 4 bases from V and 5 bases from J, with 17 bases between. CDR1 and CDR2 (germline): SNHLY, FYNNEI. The CDR3 sequence is 15 residues long. The CDR3 spells CASSVAGGGVYGYTF. The CDR3 nucleotides read TGTGCCAGCAGTGTGGCCGGCGGGGGAGTATATGGCTACACCTTC. Variable domain in full (rest from reference TRBV2 and TRBJ1-2): EPEVTQTPSHQVTQMGQEVILRCVPISNHLYFYWYRQILGQKVEFLVSFYNNEISEKSEIFDDQFSVERPDGSNFTLKIRSTKLEDSAMYFCASSVAGGGVYGYTFGSGTRLTVV.

J is TRBJ1-1 and V is TRBV3-1 (or the pseudogene TRBV3-2); TRBD1 is a possible D gene (5 bases). Trimming took off 3 bases at V and 11 bases at J, with 10 bases between the two ends. This CDR3 spans 11 amino acids. Looked up from germline, CDR1 is LGHDT and CDR2 is YNNKEL (reference sequence). The CDR3: CASSQGGEAFF. For the CDR3, the DNA is TGTGCCAGCAGCCAGGGGGGGGAGGCTTTCTTT.

The chain uses TRBV7-2 and TRBJ2-2; 12 bases match TRBD2. Germline V lookup: CDR1 SGHTA, CDR2 FQGNSA. With V trimmed by 1 base and J by 0 bases, 6 bases remained unmatched. This CDR3 comprises 19 residues. CDR3 nucleotide sequence: TGTGCCAGCAGCTTAGGATCACTAGCGGGGGGTACGAACACCGGGGAGCTGTTTTTT. Translation: CASSLGSLAGGTNTGELFF.

This clone was counted between two and nine times. This chain links TRBV18 with TRBJ1-2, with TRBD1 identical over 7 bases. The junction had 5 bases not matched to a gene; V was cut back by 0 bases and J by 4 bases. The CDR3 loop spans 15 amino acids. The germline gives CDR1 KGHSH, CDR2 LQKENI. CDR3 bases: TGTGCCAGCTCACCACCCGTACCAGGGGGCTATGGCTACACCTTC. Protein sequence: CASSPPVPGGYGYTF.